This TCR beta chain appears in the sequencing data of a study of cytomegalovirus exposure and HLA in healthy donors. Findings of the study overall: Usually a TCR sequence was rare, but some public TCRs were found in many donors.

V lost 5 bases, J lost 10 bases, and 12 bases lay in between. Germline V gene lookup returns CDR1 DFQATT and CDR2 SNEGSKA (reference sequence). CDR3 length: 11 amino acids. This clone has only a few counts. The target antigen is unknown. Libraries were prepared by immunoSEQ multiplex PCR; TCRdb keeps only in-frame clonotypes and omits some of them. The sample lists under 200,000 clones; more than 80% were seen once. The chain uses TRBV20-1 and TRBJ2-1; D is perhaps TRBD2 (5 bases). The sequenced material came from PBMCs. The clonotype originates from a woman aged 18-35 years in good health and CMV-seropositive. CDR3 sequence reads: CSAYSVGEQFF. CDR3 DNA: TGCAGTGCTTATAGCGTGGGGGAGCAGTTCTTC.